The 17 T cell receptor beta chains presented below share a single source sample, sequenced in a study of immune evolution from preneoplasia to lung adenocarcinoma. Clones were sequenced by immunoSEQ multiplex PCR, and TCRdb holds only the in-frame ones, with some missing. The profile shows some 37,000 clones, 74% of them singletons. The specimen was FFPE invasive lung adenocarcinoma tissue. These receptors came from a person in their sixties with lung adenocarcinoma.

As concerns this clone: At one boundary the junction diverges from the germline segment, which might be a read error. The chain links TRBV18 to TRBJ1-4; possibly TRBD1 for D (6 bases). CDR3 length: 14 residues. CDR1 and CDR2 from the germline V gene are KGHSH and LQKENI. CDR3 region: CASSPDSSNKKLFF. As DNA, the CDR3 is TGTGCCAGCTCACCGGACAGTAGTAATAAAAAACTGTTTTTT.

This rearrangement joins TRBV6-5 to TRBJ2-5; the D gene could be TRBD1 or TRBD2 (5 bases each). CDR3 length equals 14 residues. V lost 0 bases and J 7 bases, leaving 12 bases between the germline ends. Per germline, CDR1 MNHEY and CDR2 SVGAGI. The CDR3 spells CASSYSRGEGTQYF. In DNA form, the CDR3 reads TGTGCCAGCAGTTACTCGAGGGGAGAGGGGACCCAGTACTTC.

The V and J genes are TRBV5-1 and TRBJ2-1; possibly TRBD2 for D (6 bases). CDR1 and CDR2 from the germline V gene are SGHRS and YFSETQ. Trimming pared 2 bases from V and 6 bases from J, leaving 15 bases between. This CDR3 contains 15 residues. In DNA, the CDR3 is TGCGCCAGCAGCTTTTCTCGCGGGGATAGCAATGAGCAGTTCTTC. The encoded protein is CASSFSRGDSNEQFF.

This clone has only a few counts. V usage is TRBV28 and J usage is TRBJ2-7; D possibly corresponds to TRBD2 (5 bases). Germline CDR1 MDHEN, CDR2 SYDVKM. This CDR3 is 14 amino acids long. The ends were cut back, 3 bases at V and 2 bases at J, with 11 bases in the middle. CDR3 sequence: CASSFFVGTYEQYF. The CDR3 nucleotides read TGTGCCAGCAGTTTTTTTGTCGGGACCTACGAGCAGTACTTC.

For the CDR3, the DNA is TGTGCCAGCAGGGGGTACAGGGGAGACAATGAGCAGTTCTTC. Its protein is CASRGYRGDNEQFF. The chain employs TRBV2 and TRBJ2-1, with TRBD1 matching 7 bases. The CDR3 is made up of 14 amino acids. Germline assignment: CDR1 SNHLY and CDR2 FYNNEI. With 6 bases clipped from V and 5 bases from J, the junction kept 7 bases outside the gene matches.

The chain couples TRBV6-6 to TRBJ2-2, with D perhaps TRBD1 or TRBD2 (5 bases each). Germline V CDR1 and CDR2: MNHNY, SVGAGI (reference sequence). Trimming removed 2 bases at V and 8 bases at J, with 18 bases between. There are 16 residues in the CDR3. CDR3 in DNA: TGTGCCAGCAGTTACCCACGGGACCTCCCTGGGGGGGAGCTGTTTTTT. Protein product: CASSYPRDLPGGELFF.

This rearrangement joins TRBV10-3 to TRBJ2-5; 9 bases align to TRBD1. The CDR3 has 17 amino acids. V trimming: 2 bases; J trimming: 4 bases; junction bases outside the gene matches: 11. From germline, CDR1 is ENHRY and CDR2 SYGVKD. The CDR3 DNA reads TGTGCCATCAGTGAGCCGCCAGGGACAGGGAGGTCAGAGACCCAGTACTTC. The encoded protein is CAISEPPGTGRSETQYF.

This clone occurred once. This sequence joins TRBV19 and TRBJ1-1; D gene ambiguous. Per germline, CDR1 LNHDA and CDR2 SQIVND (reference sequence). The CDR3 sequence is 11 residues long. V was shortened by 5 bases and J by 6 bases, with 7 bases between the two germline ends. CDR3 sequence: CASSQVSEAFF. The CDR3 DNA is TGTGCCAGTAGTCAAGTCTCTGAAGCTTTCTTT. The variable domain in full, with the rest retrieved from reference TRBV19 and TRBJ1-1, is DGGITQSPKYLFRKEGQNVTLSCEQNLNHDAMYWYRQDPGQGLRLIYYSQIVNDFQKGDIAEGYSVSREKKESFPLTVTSAQKNPTAFYLCASSQVSEAFFGQGTRLTVV.

This clone was picked up a small number of times. This sequence joins TRBV7-9 and TRBJ2-7, with 11 bases aligning to TRBD2. V trimming: 5 bases; J trimming: 6 bases; junction bases outside the gene matches: 6. Germline CDR1 is SEHNR and CDR2 is FQNEAQ (reference sequence). The CDR3 has 14 amino acids. The CDR3 reads CASSRGLAAGEQYF. The CDR3 region has the DNA TGTGCCAGCAGCCGGGGACTAGCGGCTGGCGAGCAGTACTTC.

This chain uses TRBV7-2 with TRBJ2-7; 7 bases agree with TRBD2. Germline lookup yields CDR1 SGHTA and CDR2 FQGNSA. V lost 1 base, J lost 0 bases, and 0 bases stayed unmatched. The CDR3 has 14 residues. For the CDR3, the DNA is TGTGCCAGCAGCTTAGGGACTAGCTCCTACGAGCAGTACTTC. Its translation is CASSLGTSSYEQYF. Variable domain in full (rest from reference TRBV7-2 and TRBJ2-7): GAGVSQSPSNKVTEKGKDVELRCDPISGHTALYWYRQSLGQGLEFLIYFQGNSAPDKSGLPSDRFSAERTGGSVSTLTIQRTQQEDSAVYLCASSLGTSSYEQYFGPGTRLTVT.

This sequence joins TRBV5-1 and TRBJ2-2; no reliable D call. Germline values: CDR1 SGHRS, CDR2 YFSETQ. The CDR3 extends over 16 amino acids. Trimming removed 1 base at V and 3 bases at J, with 13 bases between. CDR3 nucleotide sequence: TGCGCCAGCAGCTTGCGGCTCGGCGGCGACACCGGGGAGCTGTTTTTT. Its protein product is CASSLRLGGDTGELFF.

The chain is built from TRBV29-1 and TRBJ2-7; 9 positions match TRBD1. With 0 bases clipped from V and 0 bases from J, the junction kept 3 bases outside the gene matches. In germline, CDR1 is SQVTM, CDR2 ANQGSEA. The CDR3 length is 15 residues. CDR3 DNA: TGCAGCGTTGAAGATGGGACAGGGACCTCCTACGAGCAGTACTTC. Translation: CSVEDGTGTSYEQYF.

The chain combines TRBV25-1 with TRBJ1-2; tentatively, D is TRBD1 (5 bases). This CDR3 has 15 residues. From germline, CDR1 is MGHDK and CDR2 SYGVNS. Trimming removed 3 bases from V and 0 bases from J, with 11 bases in between. Here the CDR3 DNA reads TGTGCCAGCAGTGAGGCGGGACGCCCTAACTATGGCTACACCTTC. It yields the protein CASSEAGRPNYGYTF.

This clone rates as medium-sized. The chain links TRBV19 to TRBJ2-3; 7 bases are a match to TRBD2. The CDR3 extends over 15 amino acids. The V segment lost 4 bases and the J segment 2 bases; nucleotides outside the gene matches: 6. The V gene's germline CDR1 is LNHDA and CDR2 SQIVND (reference sequence). This chain's CDR3 is CASSSAGAYTDTQYF. CDR3 bases: TGTGCCAGTAGTAGTGCGGGAGCTTACACAGATACGCAGTATTTT. Supplemented by reference TRBV19 and TRBJ2-3, the full variable domain reads DGGITQSPKYLFRKEGQNVTLSCEQNLNHDAMYWYRQDPGQGLRLIYYSQIVNDFQKGDIAEGYSVSREKKESFPLTVTSAQKNPTAFYLCASSSAGAYTDTQYFGPGTRLTVL.

This clone was counted a few times. This chain links TRBV19 with TRBJ1-5; D gene uncertain. The CDR3 covers 14 residues. Per the germline V gene, CDR1 is LNHDA and CDR2 is SQIVND (reference sequence). V lost 1 base and J 4 bases, leaving 8 bases between the germline ends. CDR3 nucleotides: TGTGCCAGTAGTATAGGAGCCAGGAATCAGCCCCAGCATTTT. It is translated as CASSIGARNQPQHF.

This clone was detected only a few times. The J gene is TRBJ2-5, the V gene TRBV4-2; D call uncertain. CDR3 size: 14 residues. The V and J ends lost 1 base and 2 bases respectively, with 8 bases between them. From germline, CDR1 is LGHNA and CDR2 YNFKEQ. DNA for the CDR3: TGTGCCAGCAGCCAAGTTGGCGGACAAGAGACCCAGTACTTC. It translates to CASSQVGGQETQYF.

This sequence joins TRBV9 and TRBJ2-2; D gene unclear. Germline values: CDR1 SGDLS, CDR2 YYNGEE. This CDR3 is built from 13 residues. V lost 1 base and J 4 bases, leaving 5 bases between the germline ends. DNA for the CDR3: TGTGCCAGCAGCGTAAGGGCCACCGGGGAGCTGTTTTTT. This encodes CASSVRATGELFF.